This record covers a single TCR beta chain. Method: immunoSEQ multiplex PCR; TCRdb's copy keeps in-frame clones and lacks some. The data hold about 68,000 clones, with approximately 90% observed a single time. Germline values: CDR1 WSHSY, CDR2 SAAADI. This CDR3 has 15 amino acids. V lost 6 bases to trimming and J lost 4 bases, with 16 bases between them. This entry is derived from a study of blood T cell repertoires in COVID-19. The overall study: T cells, B-cell-depleted T cells, or PBMCs supplied cDNA or gDNA.

The sequencing input was peripheral blood. The V call is TRBV10-2, the J call TRBJ2-1; D unclear. The sequence derives from a man aged 50 to 59 with acute or convalescent COVID-19. Written as DNA, the CDR3 is TGCGCCAGCAGCGACACAACCAATTGGTACAATGAGCAGTTCTTC. Translation gives CASSDTTNWYNEQFF.